This T cell receptor (beta chain) was sequenced for a study of graft-versus-host responses after intestinal transplantation. Study overall: Transplantation in recipients was multivisceral, liver-intestinal, or isolated intestinal. For 2 to 4 years after anti-thymocyte globulin induction, all recipients took tacrolimus and steroids.

TCRdb's table, derived via immunoSEQ multiplex PCR, lists solely in-frame clones and lacks some. The sample includes approximately 90,000 clones, under 95% seen only once; the top ten take around 0.38%. Study-wide results and caveats: Recipient marrow showed GvH clones, some seen first in ileum or blood. Patients who carried graft-donor T cell macrochimerism also had high graft-versus-host to host-versus-graft clonal ratios in their allografts.

Germline values: CDR1 SEHNR, CDR2 FQNEAQ (reference sequence). V trimming: 4 bases; J trimming: 4 bases; junction bases outside the gene matches: 7. The CDR3 is made up of 16 amino acids. About this clone itself: Its antigen is undetermined.

The specimen comprised unstimulated CD8+ T cells sorted from spleen or lymph node cells, sampled before transplant. The rearrangement links TRBV7-9 to TRBJ1-2; 12 bases are shared with TRBD1. The receptor was isolated from a human donor who was the organ donor for an intestinal transplant. The CDR3 region is CASSSSGTGGSYGYTF. CDR3 in DNA: TGTGCCAGCAGCTCATCCGGGACAGGGGGCAGCTATGGCTACACCTTC.